Listed here are 9 T cell receptor beta chains from one sample, sequenced in a study of T cell responses to AZD1222 COVID-19 vaccine (dated by TCRdb to the early 2020s). The sample's time point, from its label and the paper: baseline before first vaccination. Library generation was performed with the immunoSEQ multiplex PCR assay. In its TCRdb copy, this immuneACCESS table keeps in-frame sequences only and misses some clones. Where compared with another copy, unresolved V genes explain less than half of these, and the others have no known cause. This sample has around 63,000 clones in its table, and about 85% of those were observed once. Roughly a fifth of the sample rests with the top ten. This specimen was peripheral blood, taken on day 0 of AZD1222 vaccination. The receptors were gathered from an adult in good health.

The chain employs TRBV5-1 and TRBJ2-3; TRBD1 or TRBD2 may be the D gene (6 bases each). Deletions cut 1 base from V and 4 bases from J, with 13 bases between. Germline V gene sequence: CDR1 SGHRS, CDR2 YFSETQ. The CDR3 spans 15 residues. DNA of the CDR3: TGCGCCAGCAGCTTGTGGGGGGCTGGATCAGATACGCAGTATTTT. It translates to CASSLWGAGSDTQYF.

V gene TRBV2 combines with J gene TRBJ2-7, with 9 nucleotides matching TRBD1. CDR3 length equals 15 residues. Unmatched junction bases numbered 9, after V lost 3 bases and J lost 6 bases. Per germline, CDR1 SNHLY and CDR2 FYNNEI. The CDR3: CASSDTGTGSLEQYF. CDR3 nucleotide sequence: TGTGCCAGCAGTGACACCGGGACAGGGAGTCTCGAGCAGTACTTC.

The rearrangement uses TRBV7-9 and TRBJ1-2, with a tentative D call TRBD1 (5 bases). Germline CDR1 SEHNR, CDR2 FQNEAQ (reference sequence). There are 16 residues in the CDR3. V was shortened by 7 bases and J by 4 bases, with 22 bases between the two germline ends. In DNA, the CDR3 is TGTGCCAGCAACTTCCAGGTGGGGGTAGGCATCTATGGCTACACCTTC. It yields the protein CASNFQVGVGIYGYTF.

The V call is TRBV10-3, the J call TRBJ2-2, with D perhaps TRBD1 (5 bases). V was shortened by 0 bases and J by 3 bases, with 11 bases between the two germline ends. CDR1 ENHRY and CDR2 SYGVKD come from the germline V gene. The CDR3 covers 16 residues. CDR3 DNA sequence: TGTGCCATCAGTGAGTCAGGGGTCTGGGACACCGGGGAGCTGTTTTTT. It yields the protein CAISESGVWDTGELFF.

The rearrangement uses TRBV19 and TRBJ2-1, with a possible D match to TRBD1 (6 bases). CDR1 is LNHDA and CDR2 is SQIVND in the germline V gene (reference sequence). The CDR3 consists of 14 residues. V lost 10 bases, J lost 3 bases, and 16 bases lay in between. CDR3 DNA: TGTGCCACCAACCGGGACATACTCTACAATGAGCAGTTCTTC. Its protein is CATNRDILYNEQFF.

The chain has TRBV6-5 and TRBJ1-5; 7 positions match TRBD1. J lost 0 bases, V lost 4 bases, and 0 bases had no gene match. In germline, CDR1 is MNHEY, CDR2 SVGAGI. CDR3 length: 14 residues. In DNA, the CDR3 is TGTGCCAGCAGTTCAGGGGGTAGCAATCAGCCCCAGCATTTT. Its protein is CASSSGGSNQPQHF.

The rearrangement uses TRBV4-2 and TRBJ2-5; unclear D gene. CDR1 is LGHNA, CDR2 YNFKEQ, per germline. Trimming stripped 0 bases from V and 5 bases from J, with 7 bases between. CDR3 length equals 13 residues. CDR3 residues: CASSQDERETQYF. The CDR3 DNA is TGTGCCAGCAGCCAAGATGAGAGGGAGACCCAGTACTTC.

This clone showed up just once. The V gene is TRBV11-2, the J gene TRBJ1-4; TRBD1 aligns across 10 bases. The germline gives CDR1 SGHAT, CDR2 FQNNGV. V was pared by 5 bases and J by 5 bases, with 2 bases of the junction left unmatched. The CDR3 spans 14 residues. CDR3 residues: CASSQDRGNEKLFF. CDR3 DNA: TGTGCCAGCAGCCAGGACAGGGGGAATGAAAAACTGTTTTTT.

The chain links TRBV7-8 to TRBJ1-2; D uncertain. Trimming removed 1 base from V and 6 bases from J, with 12 bases in between. Looked up from germline, CDR1 is SGHVS and CDR2 is FQNEAQ. The CDR3 is 14 amino acids. CDR3 protein: CASSLEAAAHGYTF. The DNA for the CDR3 is TGTGCCAGCAGCTTAGAGGCGGCAGCCCATGGCTACACCTTC. The variable domain in full, completed from reference TRBV7-8 and TRBJ1-2, reads GAGVSQSPRYKVAKRGQDVALRCDPISGHVSLFWYQQALGQGPEFLTYFQNEAQLDKSGLPSDRFFAERPEGSVSTLKIQRTQQEDSAVYLCASSLEAAAHGYTFGSGTRLTVV.